This T cell receptor (beta chain) derives from a study of T cell changes during pregnancy in multiple sclerosis. V lost 4 bases and J lost 0, with 10 bases in between. The germline CDR1 and CDR2 sequences are SGHNT and YENEEA. This CDR3 has 14 residues. This table comes from immunoSEQ multiplex PCR, and its TCRdb copy is limited to in-frame clones, with some not included. In the table there are tens of thousands of clones, about 92% of which are singletons. The starting material was CD4+ T cells from peripheral blood mononuclear cells, obtained after pregnancy. This sequence joins TRBV11-3 and TRBJ2-7; D is perhaps TRBD1 (6 bases). The source of this sequence is a female donor with multiple sclerosis, enrolled in a pregnancy study. Here the CDR3 DNA reads TGTGCCAGCAGCTCACAGGGTAGCTCCTACGAGCAGTACTTC. Its translation is CASSSQGSSYEQYF.